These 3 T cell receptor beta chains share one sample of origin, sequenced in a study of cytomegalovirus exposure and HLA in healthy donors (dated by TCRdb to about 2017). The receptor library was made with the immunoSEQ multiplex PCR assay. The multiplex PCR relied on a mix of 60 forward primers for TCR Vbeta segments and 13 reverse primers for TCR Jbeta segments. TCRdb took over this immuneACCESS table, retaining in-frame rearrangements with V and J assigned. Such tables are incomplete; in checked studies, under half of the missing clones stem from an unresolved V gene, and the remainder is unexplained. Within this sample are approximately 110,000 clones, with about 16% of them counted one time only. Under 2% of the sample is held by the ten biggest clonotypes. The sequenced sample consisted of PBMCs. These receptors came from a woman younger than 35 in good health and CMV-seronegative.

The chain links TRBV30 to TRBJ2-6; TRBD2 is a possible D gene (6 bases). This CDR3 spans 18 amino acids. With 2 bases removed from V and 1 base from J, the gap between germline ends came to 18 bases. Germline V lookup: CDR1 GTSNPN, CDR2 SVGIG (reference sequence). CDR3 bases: TGTGCCTGGAGTAAGACCCGGGACTCCACTTCTGGGGCCAACGTCCTGACTTTC. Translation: CAWSKTRDSTSGANVLTF.

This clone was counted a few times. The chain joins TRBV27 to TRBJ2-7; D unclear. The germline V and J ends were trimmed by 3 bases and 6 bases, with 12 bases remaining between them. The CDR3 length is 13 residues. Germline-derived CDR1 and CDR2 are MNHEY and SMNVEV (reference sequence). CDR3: CASSFSAGSEQYF. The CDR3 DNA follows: TGTGCCAGCAGTTTTTCGGCAGGAAGCGAGCAGTACTTC.

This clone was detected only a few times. The CDR3 DNA is TGTGCCAGCAGCAAGCTCCTCTGGCAGGCGAAAGCTTTCTTT. Its protein is CASSKLLWQAKAFF. V is TRBV2 and J is TRBJ1-1; no definite D call. The germline V gene has CDR1 SNHLY and CDR2 FYNNEI. CDR3 length: 14 residues. V was clipped by 6 bases and J by 9 bases, with 20 bases between them.